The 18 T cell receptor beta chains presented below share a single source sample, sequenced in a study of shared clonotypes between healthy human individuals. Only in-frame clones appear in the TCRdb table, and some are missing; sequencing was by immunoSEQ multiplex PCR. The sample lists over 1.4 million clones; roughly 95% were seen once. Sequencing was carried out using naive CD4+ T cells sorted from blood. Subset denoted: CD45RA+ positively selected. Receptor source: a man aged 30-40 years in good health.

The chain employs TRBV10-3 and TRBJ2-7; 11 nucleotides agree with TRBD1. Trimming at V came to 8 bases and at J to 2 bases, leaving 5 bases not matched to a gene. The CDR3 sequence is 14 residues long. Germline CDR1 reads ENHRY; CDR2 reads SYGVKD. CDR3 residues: CAIDGQGAPYEQYF. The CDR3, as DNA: TGTGCCATCGACGGACAGGGGGCTCCCTACGAGCAGTACTTC.

The DNA for the CDR3 is TGTGCCAGCAGTGATGGGGGGTTTTCCACAGATACGCAGTATTTT. Translated: CASSDGGFSTDTQYF. J is TRBJ2-3 and V is TRBV25-1; a possible D gene is TRBD2 (6 bases). The CDR3 has 15 amino acids. Per the germline V gene, CDR1 is MGHDK and CDR2 is SYGVNS. The V gene lost 3 bases and the J gene lost 2 bases, with 12 bases spanning the gap.

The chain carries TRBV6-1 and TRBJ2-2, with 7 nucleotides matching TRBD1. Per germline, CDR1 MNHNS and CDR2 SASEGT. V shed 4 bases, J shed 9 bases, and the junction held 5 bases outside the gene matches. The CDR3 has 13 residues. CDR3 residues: CASSVTGWWELFF. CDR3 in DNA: TGTGCCAGCAGTGTGACAGGGTGGTGGGAGCTGTTTTTT.

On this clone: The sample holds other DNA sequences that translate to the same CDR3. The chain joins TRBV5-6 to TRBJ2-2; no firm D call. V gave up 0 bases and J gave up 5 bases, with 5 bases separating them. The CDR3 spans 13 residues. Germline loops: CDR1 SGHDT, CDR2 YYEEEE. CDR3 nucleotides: TGTGCCAGCAGCTTGGTAGTAACCGGGGAGCTGTTTTTT. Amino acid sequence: CASSLVVTGELFF.

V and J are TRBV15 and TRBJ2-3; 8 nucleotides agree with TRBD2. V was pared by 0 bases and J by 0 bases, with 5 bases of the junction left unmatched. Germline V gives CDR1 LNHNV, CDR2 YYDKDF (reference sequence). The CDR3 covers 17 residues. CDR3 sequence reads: CATSRDQPGGSTDTQYF. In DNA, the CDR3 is TGTGCCACCAGCAGAGATCAACCGGGGGGGAGCACAGATACGCAGTATTTT.

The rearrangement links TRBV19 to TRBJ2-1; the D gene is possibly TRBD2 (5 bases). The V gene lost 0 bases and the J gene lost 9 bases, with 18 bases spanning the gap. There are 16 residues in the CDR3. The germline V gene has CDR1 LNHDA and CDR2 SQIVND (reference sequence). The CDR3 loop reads CASSIDGIPPIGEQFF. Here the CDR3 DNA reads TGTGCCAGTAGTATAGACGGGATTCCTCCGATCGGTGAGCAGTTCTTC.

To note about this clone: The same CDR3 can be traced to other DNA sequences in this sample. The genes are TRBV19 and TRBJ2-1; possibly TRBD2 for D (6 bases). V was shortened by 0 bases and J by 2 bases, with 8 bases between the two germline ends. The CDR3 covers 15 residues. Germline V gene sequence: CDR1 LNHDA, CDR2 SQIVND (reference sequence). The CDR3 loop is CASSIEGGPYNEQFF. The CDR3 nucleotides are TGTGCCAGTAGTATAGAGGGGGGACCCTACAATGAGCAGTTCTTC.

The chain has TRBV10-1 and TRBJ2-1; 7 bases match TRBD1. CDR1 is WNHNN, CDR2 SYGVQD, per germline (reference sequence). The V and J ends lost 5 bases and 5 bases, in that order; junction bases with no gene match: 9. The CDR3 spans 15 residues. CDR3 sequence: CASSMGQILDNEQFF. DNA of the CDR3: TGCGCCAGCAGTATGGGACAGATACTGGACAATGAGCAGTTCTTC.

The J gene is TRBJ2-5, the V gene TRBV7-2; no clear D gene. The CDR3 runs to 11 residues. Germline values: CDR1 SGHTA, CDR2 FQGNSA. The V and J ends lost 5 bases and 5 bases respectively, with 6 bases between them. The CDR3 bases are TGTGCCAGCAGCCAAGGCGAGACCCAGTACTTC. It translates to CASSQGETQYF.

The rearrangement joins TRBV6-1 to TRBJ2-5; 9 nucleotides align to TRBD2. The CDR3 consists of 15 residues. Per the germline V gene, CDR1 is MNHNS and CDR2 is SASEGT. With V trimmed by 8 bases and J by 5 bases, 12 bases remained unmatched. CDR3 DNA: TGTGCCAGCGAAGGGAGACTAGCGGCCCGCGAGACCCAGTACTTC. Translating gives CASEGRLAARETQYF.

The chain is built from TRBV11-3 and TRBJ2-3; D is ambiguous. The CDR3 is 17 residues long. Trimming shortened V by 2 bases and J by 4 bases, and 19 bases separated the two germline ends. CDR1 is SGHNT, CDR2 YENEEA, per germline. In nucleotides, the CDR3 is TGTGCCAGCAGCTTAAAAGGTGGTGTTGTAGGTTCAGATACGCAGTATTTT. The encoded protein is CASSLKGGVVGSDTQYF.

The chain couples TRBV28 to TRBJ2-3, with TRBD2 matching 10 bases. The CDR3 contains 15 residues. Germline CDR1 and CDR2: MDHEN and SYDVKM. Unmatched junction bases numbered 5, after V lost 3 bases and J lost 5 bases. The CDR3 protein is CASSFGLAGVDTQYF. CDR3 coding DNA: TGTGCCAGCAGTTTTGGGCTAGCGGGAGTAGATACGCAGTATTTT.

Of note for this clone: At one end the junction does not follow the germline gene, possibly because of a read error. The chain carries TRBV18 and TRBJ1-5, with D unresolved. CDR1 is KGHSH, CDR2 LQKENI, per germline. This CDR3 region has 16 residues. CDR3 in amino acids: CASSPTEGSSDQPQHF. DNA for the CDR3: TGTGCCAGCTCACCTACGGAGGGTAGTAGCGATCAGCCCCAGCATTTT.

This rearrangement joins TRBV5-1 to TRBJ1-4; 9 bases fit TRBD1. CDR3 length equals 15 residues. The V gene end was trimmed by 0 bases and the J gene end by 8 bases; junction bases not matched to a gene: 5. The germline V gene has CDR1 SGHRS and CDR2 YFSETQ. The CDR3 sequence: CASSLAGTGREKLFF. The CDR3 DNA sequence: TGCGCCAGCAGCTTGGCCGGGACAGGGAGGGAAAAACTGTTTTTT. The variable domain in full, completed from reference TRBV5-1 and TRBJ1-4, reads KAGVTQTPRYLIKTRGQQVTLSCSPISGHRSVSWYQQTPGQGLQFLFEYFSETQRNKGNFPGRFSGRQFSNSRSEMNVSTLELGDSALYLCASSLAGTGREKLFFGSGTQLSVL.

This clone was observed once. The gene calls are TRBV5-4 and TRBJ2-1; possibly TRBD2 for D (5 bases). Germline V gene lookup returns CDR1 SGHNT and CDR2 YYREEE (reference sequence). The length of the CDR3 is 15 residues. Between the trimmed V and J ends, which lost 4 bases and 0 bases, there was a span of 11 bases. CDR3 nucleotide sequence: TGTGCCAGCAGCCTCGGGGAGAGCTCCTACAATGAGCAGTTCTTC. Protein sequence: CASSLGESSYNEQFF.

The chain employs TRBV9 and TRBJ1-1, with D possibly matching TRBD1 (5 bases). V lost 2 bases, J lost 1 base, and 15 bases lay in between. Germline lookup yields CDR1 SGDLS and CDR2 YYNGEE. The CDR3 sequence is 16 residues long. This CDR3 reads CASSVEPGISNTEAFF. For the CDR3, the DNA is TGTGCCAGCAGCGTTGAACCAGGGATTTCGAACACTGAAGCTTTCTTT.

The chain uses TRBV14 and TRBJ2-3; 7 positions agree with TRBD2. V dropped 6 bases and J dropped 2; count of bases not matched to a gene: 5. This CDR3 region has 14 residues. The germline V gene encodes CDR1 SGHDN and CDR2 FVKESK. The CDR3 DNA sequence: TGTGCCAGCAGACCTAGCGGCAACACAGATACGCAGTATTTT. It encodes CASRPSGNTDTQYF. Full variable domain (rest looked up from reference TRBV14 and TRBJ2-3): EAGVTQFPSHSVIEKGQTVTLRCDPISGHDNLYWYRRVMGKEIKFLLHFVKESKQDESGMPNNRFLAERTGGTYSTLKVQPAELEDSGVYFCASRPSGNTDTQYFGPGTRLTVL.

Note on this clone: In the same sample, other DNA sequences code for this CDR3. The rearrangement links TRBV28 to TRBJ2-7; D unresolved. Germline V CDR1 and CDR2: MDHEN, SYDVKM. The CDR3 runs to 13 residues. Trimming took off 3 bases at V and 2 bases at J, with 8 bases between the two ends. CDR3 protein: CASSLLGTYEQYF. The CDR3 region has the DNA TGTGCCAGCAGTTTGTTAGGGACCTACGAGCAGTACTTC.